The 26 T cell receptor beta chains given below trace back to one sample, sequenced in a study of shared clonotypes between healthy human individuals. Clones were read by immunoSEQ multiplex PCR, and TCRdb kept only the in-frame ones, dropping some. The sample carries hundreds of thousands of clones, 95% to 96% recorded once. In the naive CD8 group, cells lacked CD45RO and were positively selected for CCR7, so terminally differentiated effector memory CD45RA+ cells were left out. Material for sequencing was naive CD8+ T cells sorted from blood. The receptors come from a woman in her 30s in good health.

The chain has TRBV2 and TRBJ2-7, with D possibly matching TRBD1 (6 bases). Germline lookup yields CDR1 SNHLY and CDR2 FYNNEI. This CDR3 region has 16 residues. Trimming took 0 bases from V and 2 from J, leaving 14 bases between them. The CDR3 DNA sequence: TGTGCCAGCAGTGAAGCGTATAGGACAGACCCCTACGAGCAGTACTTC. Translated: CASSEAYRTDPYEQYF. The entire variable domain, with the rest obtained from reference TRBV2 and TRBJ2-7, is as follows: EPEVTQTPSHQVTQMGQEVILRCVPISNHLYFYWYRQILGQKVEFLVSFYNNEISEKSEIFDDQFSVERPDGSNFTLKIRSTKLEDSAMYFCASSEAYRTDPYEQYFGPGTRLTVT.

The chain has TRBV29-1 and TRBJ2-7; D remains ambiguous. From germline, CDR1 is SQVTM and CDR2 ANQGSEA. The V and J ends lost 4 bases and 0 bases respectively, with 10 bases between them. This CDR3 comprises 13 residues. CDR3 residues: CSVVVALSYEQYF. In DNA, the CDR3 is TGCAGCGTTGTTGTTGCTCTCTCCTACGAGCAGTACTTC.

This clone is a singleton in its sample. The V and J genes are TRBV6-5 and TRBJ1-2, with no clear D. Germline V CDR1 and CDR2: MNHEY, SVGAGI. V lost 7 bases to trimming and J lost 0 bases, with 9 bases between them. The CDR3 is 13 residues long. The CDR3 reads CASTAGANYGYTF. The DNA of the CDR3 is TGTGCCAGCACGGCAGGAGCTAACTATGGCTACACCTTC.

The chain employs TRBV30 and TRBJ2-7, with a tentative D call TRBD1 (5 bases). V gave up 1 base and J gave up 3 bases, with 7 bases separating them. The CDR3 totals 12 residues. Germline V gene sequence: CDR1 GTSNPN, CDR2 SVGIG (reference sequence). Here the CDR3 reads CAWSADNYEQYF. Here the CDR3 DNA reads TGTGCCTGGAGTGCGGACAACTACGAGCAGTACTTC. Combining the CDR3 with reference TRBV30 and TRBJ2-7 gives the whole variable domain SQTIHQWPATLVQPVGSPLSLECTVEGTSNPNLYWYRQAAGRGLQLLFYSVGIGQISSEVPQNLSASRPQDRQFILSSKKLLLSDSGFYLCAWSADNYEQYFGPGTRLTVT.

This clone was observed once. The gene calls are TRBV28 and TRBJ2-1; D possibly corresponds to TRBD2 (5 bases). The V gene's germline CDR1 is MDHEN and CDR2 SYDVKM. This CDR3 contains 14 residues. V shed 6 bases and J shed 4 bases, with 13 bases lying between them. CDR3: CASSPGTRYNEQFF. CDR3 sequence (DNA): TGTGCCAGCAGCCCGGGCACTAGATACAATGAGCAGTTCTTC.

This chain joins TRBV7-3 and TRBJ2-3; possibly TRBD1 or TRBD2 for D (5 bases each). CDR1 and CDR2 from the germline V gene are SGHTA and FQGTGA. The CDR3 contains 15 residues. Trimming left V 4 bases short and J 6 bases short, with 17 bases between. This chain's CDR3 is CASSSYGAGGDTQYF. CDR3 nucleotide sequence: TGTGCCAGCAGCTCCTACGGGGCCGGCGGCGATACGCAGTATTTT.

This clone appeared once. In nucleotides, the CDR3 is TGTGCCACCAGCGAGGACAGGGATGAAAAACTGTTTTTT. Its protein is CATSEDRDEKLFF. The chain uses TRBV15 and TRBJ1-4; TRBD1 aligns across 8 bases. The CDR3 contains 13 residues. Germline CDR1 reads LNHNV; CDR2 reads YYDKDF (reference sequence). J was trimmed by 6 bases and V by 5 bases; bases with no gene match: 2.

This clone was counted between two and nine times. The chain employs TRBV11-2 and TRBJ1-5, with D possibly being TRBD1 (5 bases). This CDR3 spans 15 amino acids. The V and J ends lost 8 bases and 3 bases respectively, with 17 bases between them. The V gene's germline CDR1 is SGHAT and CDR2 FQNNGV. The DNA for the CDR3 is TGTGCCAGCGTCCCTGCGGCAGGGACCAATCAGCCCCAGCATTTT. Encoded protein: CASVPAAGTNQPQHF.

This clone was seen once. This chain joins TRBV14 and TRBJ2-7; 9 bases align to TRBD2. Germline V lookup: CDR1 SGHDN, CDR2 FVKESK. V lost 4 bases and J lost 0; bases outside the gene matches: 4. This CDR3 has 15 residues. This CDR3 reads CASSPLAGYSYEQYF. The CDR3 coding sequence is TGTGCCAGCAGCCCACTAGCGGGCTACTCCTACGAGCAGTACTTC.

The chain is built from TRBV7-2 and TRBJ2-6; D is uncertain. CDR3 length: 14 amino acids. The germline V gene has CDR1 SGHTA and CDR2 FQGNSA. The V end lost 5 bases, the J end lost 4 bases, and 9 bases lay between the germline ends. The CDR3 sequence is CASSPASGANVLTF. In DNA form, the CDR3 reads TGTGCCAGCAGCCCCGCATCCGGGGCCAACGTCCTGACTTTC.

The chain has TRBV30 and TRBJ2-2; 7 nucleotides align to TRBD1. J lost 6 bases, V lost 4 bases, and 8 bases had no gene match. The V gene's germline CDR1 is GTSNPN and CDR2 SVGIG (reference sequence). The CDR3 has 14 residues. CDR3 residues: CAWTETGLAGELFF. The CDR3 nucleotides are TGTGCCTGGACCGAGACAGGGTTGGCCGGGGAGCTGTTTTTT.

This chain joins TRBV11-3 and TRBJ1-1; TRBD1 matches 7 bases. This CDR3 comprises 13 residues. Per the germline V gene, CDR1 is SGHNT and CDR2 is YENEEA. Trimming removed 4 bases from V and 8 bases from J; junction bases left unmatched: 7. CDR3 nucleotide sequence: TGTGCCAGCAGCTGGGGACAGTTGTTCGAAGCTTTCTTT. Residues: CASSWGQLFEAFF.

On this clone: At the DNA level, this CDR3 is encoded by other sequences in the same sample as well. This rearrangement joins TRBV27 to TRBJ2-7; D possibly uses TRBD1 or TRBD2 (5 bases each). This CDR3 region has 13 residues. Germline CDR1 is MNHEY and CDR2 is SMNVEV (reference sequence). V gave up 3 bases and J gave up 3 bases, with 9 bases separating them. CDR3 residues: CASSFRGFYEQYF. In DNA form, the CDR3 reads TGTGCCAGCAGTTTCCGGGGCTTCTACGAGCAGTACTTC.

The chain has TRBV7-3 and TRBJ2-3; 7 bases match TRBD2. V shed 1 base, J shed 4 bases, and the junction held 5 bases outside the gene matches. This CDR3 region has 15 residues. The V gene's germline CDR1 is SGHTA and CDR2 FQGTGA. The CDR3 loop is CASSLRAGDADTQYF. CDR3 DNA: TGTGCCAGCAGCTTAAGGGCGGGAGACGCAGATACGCAGTATTTT.

The chain joins TRBV27 to TRBJ2-7; tentative D call: TRBD2 (6 bases). From germline, CDR1 is MNHEY and CDR2 SMNVEV (reference sequence). The CDR3 has 14 residues. With 3 bases removed from V and 3 bases from J, the gap between germline ends came to 12 bases. The CDR3 reads CASSFFGGNYEQYF. Here the CDR3 DNA reads TGTGCCAGCAGTTTTTTCGGCGGGAACTACGAGCAGTACTTC.

This clone is a singleton in its sample. CDR3 loop: CASSAADSSYEQYF. In DNA form, the CDR3 reads TGTGCCAGCAGTGCCGCGGACAGTTCCTACGAGCAGTACTTC. The chain has TRBV6-4 and TRBJ2-5, with D possibly TRBD1 on 6 matching bases. The end of the DNA is better explained by TRBJ2-7, so the J call may be wrong. The germline V gene encodes CDR1 MRHNA and CDR2 SNTAGT. The CDR3 sequence is 14 residues long.

The chain joins TRBV7-9 to TRBJ2-2; a weak D match, TRBD1 (5 bases). Trimming took 5 bases from V and 8 from J, leaving 9 bases between them. The CDR3 loop spans 12 amino acids. The germline V gene has CDR1 SEHNR and CDR2 FQNEAQ (reference sequence). The CDR3 reads CASSHTGGELFF. In DNA form, the CDR3 reads TGTGCCAGCAGCCATACAGGAGGGGAGCTGTTTTTT.

The V call is TRBV19, the J call TRBJ1-5; D call uncertain. This CDR3 is 13 amino acids long. Per germline, CDR1 LNHDA and CDR2 SQIVND (reference sequence). V was pared by 4 bases and J by 4 bases, with 8 bases between. This CDR3 is CASSNHFNQPQHF. The DNA of the CDR3 is TGTGCCAGTAGTAACCACTTTAATCAGCCCCAGCATTTT.

CDR3 sequence reads: CASADRANTEAFF. The CDR3, as DNA: TGTGCCAGCGCTGACAGGGCGAACACTGAAGCTTTCTTT. The chain carries TRBV28 and TRBJ1-1; 7 nucleotides align to TRBD1. Germline V gene sequence: CDR1 MDHEN, CDR2 SYDVKM. This CDR3 is 13 amino acids long. Trimming took 8 bases from V and 1 from J; bases not matched to a gene: 4.

The rearrangement links TRBV7-6 to TRBJ2-7; D is perhaps TRBD1 or TRBD2 (5 bases each). This CDR3 region has 13 residues. The V gene lost 3 bases and the J gene lost 2 bases, with 8 bases spanning the gap. Germline CDR1 SGHVS, CDR2 FNYEAQ. CDR3 sequence reads: CASSLGDPYEQYF. CDR3 DNA: TGTGCCAGCAGCTTGGGGGACCCCTACGAGCAGTACTTC.

The chain employs TRBV28 and TRBJ1-4, with 7 bases aligning to TRBD1. This CDR3 has 14 amino acids. CDR1 and CDR2 from the germline V gene are MDHEN and SYDVKM. The V gene end was trimmed by 3 bases and the J gene end by 4 bases; junction bases not matched to a gene: 2. DNA for the CDR3: TGTGCCAGCAGTTTGGCAGGGGGTAATGAAAAACTGTTTTTT. Translating it yields CASSLAGGNEKLFF.

This sequence joins TRBV28 and TRBJ1-4; 7 bases match TRBD1. The CDR3 covers 15 residues. Trimming removed 5 bases from V and 4 bases from J; junction bases left unmatched: 7. Per germline, CDR1 MDHEN and CDR2 SYDVKM. The DNA for the CDR3 is TGTGCCAGCAGTGAAGGGACAGACTTTAATGAAAAACTGTTTTTT. Its protein product is CASSEGTDFNEKLFF.

The gene calls are TRBV27 and TRBJ2-7; D may be TRBD2 (5 bases). The CDR3 covers 13 residues. Germline V gene data show CDR1 as MNHEY and CDR2 as SMNVEV (reference sequence). V lost 3 bases and J lost 2, with 8 bases in between. CDR3 DNA sequence: TGTGCCAGCAGTTTCGGGGATCCCTACGAGCAGTACTTC. Its protein product is CASSFGDPYEQYF.

The rearrangement joins TRBV13 to TRBJ2-2; D is possibly TRBD1 or TRBD2 (5 bases each). The CDR3 is 15 amino acids. V was cut by 3 bases and J by 8 bases, with 16 bases left in between. Germline V lookup: CDR1 PRHDT, CDR2 FYEKMQ (reference sequence). In nucleotides, the CDR3 is TGTGCCAGCAGCTTTGGGGGTCTTCCTATAGGGGAGCTGTTTTTT. Its translation: CASSFGGLPIGELFF.

J is TRBJ2-3 and V is TRBV6-1, with 8 positions matching TRBD2. Trimming took 6 bases from V and 2 from J; bases not matched to a gene: 19. This CDR3 has 19 amino acids. The germline CDR1 and CDR2 sequences are MNHNS and SASEGT. The DNA of the CDR3 is TGTGCCAGCAGGGAACTAGCGGAAGTCACACAGTGGGCCACAGATACGCAGTATTTT. Translating it yields CASRELAEVTQWATDTQYF.

The chain combines TRBV11-3 with TRBJ2-2, with D possibly being TRBD1 (5 bases). The V and J ends lost 5 bases and 14 bases respectively, with 12 bases between them. CDR1 and CDR2 (germline): SGHNT, YENEEA. The CDR3 totals 11 residues. The chain's CDR3 is CASSQQGALFF. In nucleotides, the CDR3 is TGTGCCAGCAGCCAACAAGGGGCTCTGTTTTTT. Filled out from reference TRBV11-3 and TRBJ2-2, the complete variable domain reads EAGVVQSPRYKIIEKKQPVAFWCNPISGHNTLYWYLQNLGQGPELLIRYENEEAVDDSQLPKDRFSAERLKGVDSTLKIQPAELGDSAVYLCASSQQGALFFGEGSRLTVL.